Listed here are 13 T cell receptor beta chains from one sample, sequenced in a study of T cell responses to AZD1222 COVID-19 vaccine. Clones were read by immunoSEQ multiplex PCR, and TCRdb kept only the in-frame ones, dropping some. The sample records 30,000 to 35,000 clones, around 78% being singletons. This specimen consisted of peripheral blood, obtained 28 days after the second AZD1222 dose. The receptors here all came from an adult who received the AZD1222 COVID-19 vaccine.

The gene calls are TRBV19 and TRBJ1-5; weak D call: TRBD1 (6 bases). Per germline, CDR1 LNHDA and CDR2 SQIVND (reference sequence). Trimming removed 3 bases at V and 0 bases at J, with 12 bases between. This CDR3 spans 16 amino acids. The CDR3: CASSMRSGVSNQPQHF. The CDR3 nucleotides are TGTGCCAGTAGTATGAGGTCAGGGGTTAGCAATCAGCCCCAGCATTTT.

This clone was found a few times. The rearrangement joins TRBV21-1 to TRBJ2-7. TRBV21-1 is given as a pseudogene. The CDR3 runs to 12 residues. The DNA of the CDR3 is TGTGCCAGCAGCAAAGATCGGGCCACGCGGTACGTC. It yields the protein CASSKDRATRYV.

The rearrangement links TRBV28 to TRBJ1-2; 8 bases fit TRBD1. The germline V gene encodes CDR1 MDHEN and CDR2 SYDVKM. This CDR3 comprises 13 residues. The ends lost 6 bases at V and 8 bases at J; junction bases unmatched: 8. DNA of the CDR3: TGTGCCAGCAGGAAGGACAGGGTCCGCGGCTACACCTTC. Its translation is CASRKDRVRGYTF.

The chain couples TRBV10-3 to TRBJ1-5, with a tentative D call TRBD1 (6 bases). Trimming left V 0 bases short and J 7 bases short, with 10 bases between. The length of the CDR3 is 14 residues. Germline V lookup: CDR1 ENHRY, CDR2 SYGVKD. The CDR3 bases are TGTGCCATCAGTGAGTCACAGGGAGGGCAGCCCCAGCATTTT. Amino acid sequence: CAISESQGGQPQHF.

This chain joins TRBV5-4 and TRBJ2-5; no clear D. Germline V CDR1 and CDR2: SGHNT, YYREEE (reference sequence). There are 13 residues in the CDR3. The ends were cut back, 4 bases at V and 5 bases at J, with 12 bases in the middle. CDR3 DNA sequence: TGTGCCAGCAGCATAGGGCTGGCGGAGACCCAGTACTTC. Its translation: CASSIGLAETQYF.

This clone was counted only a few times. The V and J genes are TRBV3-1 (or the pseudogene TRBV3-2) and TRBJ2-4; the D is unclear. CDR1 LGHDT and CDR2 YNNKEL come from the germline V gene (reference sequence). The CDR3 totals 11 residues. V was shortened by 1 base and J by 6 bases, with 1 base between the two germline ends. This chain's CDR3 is CASSQANIQYF. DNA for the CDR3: TGTGCCAGCAGCCAAGCAAACATTCAGTACTTC.

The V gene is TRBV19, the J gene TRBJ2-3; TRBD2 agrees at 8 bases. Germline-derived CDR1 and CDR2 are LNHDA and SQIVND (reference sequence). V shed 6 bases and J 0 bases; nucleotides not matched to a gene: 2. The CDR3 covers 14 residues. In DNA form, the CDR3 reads TGTGCCAGTAGACGGGGGGGAAGCACAGATACGCAGTATTTT. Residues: CASRRGGSTDTQYF.

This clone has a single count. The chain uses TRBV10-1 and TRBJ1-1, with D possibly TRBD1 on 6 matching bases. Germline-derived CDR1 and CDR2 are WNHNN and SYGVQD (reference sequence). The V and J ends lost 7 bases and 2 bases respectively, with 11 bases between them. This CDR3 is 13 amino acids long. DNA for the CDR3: TGCGCCAGCAACAGGGATCCAAACACTGAAGCTTTCTTT. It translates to CASNRDPNTEAFF.

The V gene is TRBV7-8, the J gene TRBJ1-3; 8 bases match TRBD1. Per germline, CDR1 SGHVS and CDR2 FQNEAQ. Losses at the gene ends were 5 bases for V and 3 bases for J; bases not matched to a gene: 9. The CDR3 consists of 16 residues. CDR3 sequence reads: CASSRGQGNGGNTIYF. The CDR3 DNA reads TGTGCCAGCAGCCGTGGACAGGGAAACGGTGGAAACACCATATATTTT.

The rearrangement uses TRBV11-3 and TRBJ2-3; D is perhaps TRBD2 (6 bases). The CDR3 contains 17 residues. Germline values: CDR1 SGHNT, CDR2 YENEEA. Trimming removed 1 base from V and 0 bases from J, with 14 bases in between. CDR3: CASSLGVVADSTDTQYF. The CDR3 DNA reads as TGTGCCAGCAGCTTAGGAGTGGTAGCGGATAGCACAGATACGCAGTATTTT.

The CDR3 here is CASSLRLSGGNYGYTF. CDR3 nucleotides: TGTGCCAGCAGCTTAAGATTGTCGGGCGGTAACTATGGCTACACCTTC. The V and J genes are TRBV5-5 and TRBJ1-2; D is uncertain. Germline V CDR1 and CDR2: SGHKS, YYEKEE (reference sequence). V was cut by 2 bases and J by 1 base, with 15 bases left in between. The length of the CDR3 is 16 residues.

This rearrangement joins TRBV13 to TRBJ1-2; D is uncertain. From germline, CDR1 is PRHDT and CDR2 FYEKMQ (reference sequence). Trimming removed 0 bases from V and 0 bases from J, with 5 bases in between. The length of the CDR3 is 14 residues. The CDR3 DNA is TGTGCCAGCAGCTTAGGGGGTGCTAACTATGGCTACACCTTC. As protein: CASSLGGANYGYTF.

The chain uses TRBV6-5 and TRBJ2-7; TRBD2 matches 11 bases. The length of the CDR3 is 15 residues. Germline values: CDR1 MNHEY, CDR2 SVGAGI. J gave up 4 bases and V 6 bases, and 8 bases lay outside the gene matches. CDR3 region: CASSVTSGSLYEQYV. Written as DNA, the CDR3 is TGTGCCAGCAGCGTTACTAGCGGGAGTCTTTACGAGCAGTACGTC.